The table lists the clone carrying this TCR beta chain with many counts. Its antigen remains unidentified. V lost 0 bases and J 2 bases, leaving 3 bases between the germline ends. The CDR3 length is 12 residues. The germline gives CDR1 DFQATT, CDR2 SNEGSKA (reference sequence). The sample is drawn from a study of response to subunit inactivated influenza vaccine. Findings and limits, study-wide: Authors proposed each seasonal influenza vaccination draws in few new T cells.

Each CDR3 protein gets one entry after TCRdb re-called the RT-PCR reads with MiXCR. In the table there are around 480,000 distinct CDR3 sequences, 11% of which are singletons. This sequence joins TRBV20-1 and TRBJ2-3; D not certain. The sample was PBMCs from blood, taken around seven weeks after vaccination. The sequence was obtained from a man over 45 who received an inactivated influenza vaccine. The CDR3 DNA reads TGCAGTGCTAGAGAGAACACAGATACGCAGTATTTT. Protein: CSARENTDTQYF.